The clone carrying this T cell receptor (beta chain) was detected once. With 1 base clipped from V and 7 bases from J, the junction kept 5 bases outside the gene matches. The CDR3 sequence is 14 residues long. Germline V lookup: CDR1 SGDLS, CDR2 YYNGEE. CD45RO-negative CD8 cells positively selected for CCR7 made up the naive population, which excluded terminally differentiated effector memory CD45RA+ cells. The data stem from a study of shared clonotypes between healthy human individuals. Some clones are missing from TCRdb's copy, which holds only in-frame ones; the method was immunoSEQ multiplex PCR. This sample has around 2,000,000 clones, with 93% found just once.

This receptor was obtained from a man younger than 30 in good health. Some clones in this sample may be carry-over from other donors' samples. This chain links TRBV9 with TRBJ2-7, with 10 bases identical to TRBD2. The source material was naive CD8+ T cells from PBMCs. The CDR3 sequence is CASSVTSGILEQYF. The CDR3 nucleotides read TGTGCCAGCAGCGTAACTAGCGGGATCTTAGAGCAGTACTTC.